This paragraph covers one T cell receptor (beta chain) sequence. Antigen specificity is unknown. The study ran the assay at deep level. TCRdb's table, derived via immunoSEQ multiplex PCR, lists solely in-frame clones and lacks some. The sample lists roughly 590,000 clones; roughly 95% were seen once. Germline V gives CDR1 MNHEY, CDR2 SVGAGI. The CDR3 is 14 residues long. V was cut by 4 bases and J by 4 bases, with 13 bases left in between. The data belong to a study of shared clonotypes between healthy human individuals. As for the study in general: Per donor, CD8 memory used one plate, CD8 naive used two, CD4 memory used three and CD4 naive used three.

General study findings and limits: Clonotypes shared by all four sorted-subset donors had higher generation probabilities than non-shared clonotypes.

CD45RO negativity and positive selection for CCR7 defined naive CD8 cells, a population that excluded terminally differentiated effector memory CD45RA+ cells. The receptor comes from a woman younger than 45 in good health. The sample comprised naive CD8+ T cells sorted from blood. The chain recombines TRBV6-5 with TRBJ1-1; a weak D match, TRBD1 (5 bases). CDR3 sequence reads: CASSWGNGGTEAFF. In DNA, the CDR3 is TGTGCCAGCAGTTGGGGGAACGGGGGCACTGAAGCTTTCTTT.